Below are 11 T cell receptor beta chains sequenced from a single sample in a study of blood T cell repertoires in COVID-19. Generated by immunoSEQ multiplex PCR, the TCRdb table keeps only in-frame clones and is missing some. This sample yields roughly 360,000 clones, of which 83% are seen a single time; around 5.1% belongs to the top ten. The specimen sequenced was PBMCs or T cells enriched from blood (not recorded which). The source is a woman in her forties or fifties who had recovered from COVID-19.

This clone was recorded once. Written as DNA, the CDR3 is TGTGCCAGTAACACAGGGGGACCGGATGGCTACACCTTC. Translated: CASNTGGPDGYTF. J is TRBJ1-2 and V is TRBV19; 8 positions agree with TRBD1. Germline-derived CDR1 and CDR2 are LNHDA and SQIVND (reference sequence). V was pared by 7 bases and J by 6 bases, with 7 bases of the junction left unmatched. The CDR3 extends over 13 amino acids.

V usage is TRBV6-5 and J usage is TRBJ1-1, with TRBD1 matching over 9 bases. Germline V lookup: CDR1 MNHEY, CDR2 SVGAGI. J lost 4 bases, V lost 9 bases, and 9 bases had no gene match. This CDR3 comprises 14 residues. The CDR3, as DNA: TGTGCCAGTTCCAAGTTGACAGGGGGCACTGAAGCTTTCTTT. It yields the protein CASSKLTGGTEAFF.

This sequence joins TRBV19 and TRBJ1-1, with D unclear. The V gene's germline CDR1 is LNHDA and CDR2 SQIVND (reference sequence). CDR3 length equals 14 residues. Between the trimmed V and J ends, which lost 5 bases and 5 bases, there was a span of 15 bases. CDR3 nucleotide sequence: TGTGCCAGTAGTCAACAGCGGGCCCCAACTGAAGCTTTCTTT. Encoded protein: CASSQQRAPTEAFF.

The V and J genes are TRBV15 and TRBJ2-5; weak D call: TRBD2 (5 bases). CDR1 and CDR2 from the germline V gene are LNHNV and YYDKDF (reference sequence). Trimming cost V 0 bases and J 1 base, with 12 bases left between them. The CDR3 runs 16 residues. The CDR3 DNA is TGTGCCACCAGCAGAGATCTCGGGATAGGCCAAGAGACCCAGTACTTC. It yields the protein CATSRDLGIGQETQYF.

This chain joins TRBV5-6 and TRBJ1-3, with D perhaps TRBD1 (6 bases). Between the trimmed V and J ends, which lost 6 bases and 0 bases, there was a span of 13 bases. Germline V gene sequence: CDR1 SGHDT, CDR2 YYEEEE. The CDR3 has 15 amino acids. CDR3 in DNA: TGTGCCAGCACCCTCTACAGGGACTCTGGAAACACCATATATTTT. Its protein product is CASTLYRDSGNTIYF.

The chain combines TRBV7-9 with TRBJ1-2; tentative D call: TRBD1 (6 bases). The CDR3 loop spans 13 amino acids. V was shortened by 6 bases and J by 8 bases, with 16 bases between the two germline ends. Germline V gene data show CDR1 as SEHNR and CDR2 as FQNEAQ (reference sequence). CDR3 protein: CASSLTGGRGYTF. CDR3 bases: TGTGCCAGCAGTCTCACCGGGGGGCGCGGCTACACCTTC.

The V call is TRBV5-6, the J call TRBJ1-4; weak D call: TRBD1 (5 bases). V was pared by 4 bases and J by 8 bases, with 12 bases between. Germline loops: CDR1 SGHDT, CDR2 YYEEEE. CDR3 length equals 13 residues. CDR3 DNA: TGTGCCAGCAGCCTAGGGACTGGAGAAAAACTGTTTTTT. It yields the protein CASSLGTGEKLFF. The full variable domain, its missing parts supplied by reference TRBV5-6 and TRBJ1-4, is DAGVTQSPTHLIKTRGQQVTLRCSPKSGHDTVSWYQQALGQGPQFIFQYYEEEERQRGNFPDRFSGHQFPNYSSELNVNALLLGDSALYLCASSLGTGEKLFFGSGTQLSVL.

This clone was observed a single time. The rearrangement links TRBV7-9 to TRBJ1-4, with 9 bases that match TRBD1. This CDR3 has 16 amino acids. The trim removed 3 bases at V and 7 bases at J, leaving 9 bases unmatched. The V gene's germline CDR1 is SEHNR and CDR2 FQNEAQ (reference sequence). The DNA of the CDR3 is TGTGCCAGCAGCTTGCTTTCCGGGACAGGGTTTGAAAAACTGTTTTTT. Its protein is CASSLLSGTGFEKLFF.

The rearrangement uses TRBV2 and TRBJ2-4; D may be TRBD1 (5 bases). The CDR3 has 15 residues. The germline V gene encodes CDR1 SNHLY and CDR2 FYNNEI. Trimming removed 1 base from V and 5 bases from J, with 12 bases in between. The CDR3 reads CASSEEGVGENIQYF. CDR3 in DNA: TGTGCCAGCAGTGAAGAAGGGGTCGGAGAAAACATTCAGTACTTC. The full variable domain, completed using reference TRBV2 and TRBJ2-4, is EPEVTQTPSHQVTQMGQEVILRCVPISNHLYFYWYRQILGQKVEFLVSFYNNEISEKSEIFDDQFSVERPDGSNFTLKIRSTKLEDSAMYFCASSEEGVGENIQYFGAGTRLSVL.

The rearrangement links TRBV5-4 to TRBJ1-2; 9 nucleotides align to TRBD1. Germline lookup yields CDR1 SGHNT and CDR2 YYREEE (reference sequence). This CDR3 spans 14 amino acids. V dropped 4 bases and J dropped 4; count of bases not matched to a gene: 5. The CDR3 DNA is TGTGCCAGCAGCCGGACAGGGGTGGCCTATGGCTACACCTTC. Amino acids: CASSRTGVAYGYTF.

The J gene is TRBJ2-1, the V gene TRBV5-1; a possible D gene is TRBD2 (6 bases). The CDR3 has 13 amino acids. Trimming cost V 5 bases and J 4 bases, with 10 bases left between them. The V gene's germline CDR1 is SGHRS and CDR2 YFSETQ. DNA for the CDR3: TGCGCCAGCAGAGCGGGTGGGTACAATGAGCAGTTCTTC. Its protein product is CASRAGGYNEQFF.